The 15 T cell receptor beta chains presented below share a single source sample, sequenced in a study of tissue T cells after allogeneic stem cell transplantation. Time point indicated: mouse harvest day 14 after allogeneic transplant. Mouse grafts combined 10^7 T-cell-depleted bone marrow cells with 10^6 splenic CD5+ T cells. Clones were sequenced by immunoSEQ multiplex PCR, and TCRdb holds only the in-frame ones, with some missing. The sample carries a few thousand clones, about 44% recorded once. Sequencing was done on a sample of gut tissue. The receptors were gathered from a female BALB/c mouse given C57BL/6 T cells with graft-versus-host disease after an allogeneic hematopoietic cell transplant.

About this clone: Mouse names are used for the genes. Sequencing ends 1 residue short of the CDR3 end; the germline J gene provides the rest. The chain recombines TRBV23 with TRBJ2-5; the table calls TRBD2, which could not be checked here. CDR3 size: 14 residues. The germline gives CDR1 KGHTA, CDR2 FQNQQP. The CDR3 protein is CSSSPTGGQDTQYF. The sequenced part of the CDR3 DNA is TGCTCCAGCAGTCCCACTGGGGGGCAAGACACCCAGTAC.

Points on this clone: These gene names are mouse names. The read falls 1 residue short of the CDR3 end, and the missing part is taken from the germline J gene. The chain is built from TRBV16 and TRBJ2-2; D remains ambiguous. Germline V gene data show CDR1 as SGHSA and CDR2 as FRNQAP. This CDR3 has 14 residues. V lost 1 base to trimming and J lost 1 base, with 4 bases between them. This CDR3 reads CASSLGINTGQLYF. CDR3 DNA (partial): TGTGCAAGCAGCTTAGGCATAAACACCGGGCAGCTCTAC. Complete variable domain (other parts from reference TRBV16 and TRBJ2-2): NAGVIQTPRHKVTGKGQEATLWCEPISGHSAVFWYRQTIVQGLEFLTYFRNQAPIDDSGMPKERFSAQMPNQSHSTLKIQSTQPQDSAVYLCASSLGINTGQLYFGEGSKLTVL.

On this clone: Mouse gene names apply. Read sequence stops 1 residue before the CDR3 end, and the germline J gene provides the missing end. This sequence joins TRBV26 and TRBJ2-3; D may match TRBD1 or TRBD2 (6 bases each). The CDR3 has 17 residues. Germline V gene data show CDR1 as KGHPV and CDR2 as FQNQEV (reference sequence). V lost 0 bases and J 0 bases, leaving 13 bases between the germline ends. CDR3 DNA (partial): TGTGCCAGCAGTCTGTCGTCGGGGGCCGTAAGTGCAGAAACGCTGTAT. Residues: CASSLSSGAVSAETLY. The entire CDR3 protein reads CASSLSSGAVSAETLYF.

This clone counts as medium-sized (0.01 to 0.1%). The germline and genes are mouse ones. The observed sequence ends 1 residue before the CDR3 terminus, with the missing tail filled in from the germline J gene. The chain links TRBV16 to TRBJ1-3; tentatively, D is TRBD1 (5 bases). The CDR3 has 15 residues. With 5 bases removed from V and 3 bases from J, the gap between germline ends came to 14 bases. Germline V CDR1 and CDR2: SGHSA, FRNQAP. Here the CDR3 reads CASSPWQGGGNTLYF. The CDR3 bases that were read are TGTGCAAGCAGCCCCTGGCAGGGCGGTGGAAATACGCTCTAT. The full variable domain, with the rest looked up from reference TRBV16 and TRBJ1-3, is NAGVIQTPRHKVTGKGQEATLWCEPISGHSAVFWYRQTIVQGLEFLTYFRNQAPIDDSGMPKERFSAQMPNQSHSTLKIQSTQPQDSAVYLCASSPWQGGGNTLYFGEGSRLIVV.

This clone occurred a few times. Gene names denote mouse genes. The read finishes 1 residue shy of the CDR3 end, and the germline J gene is used to complete it. The rearrangement links TRBV26 to TRBJ2-4, with TRBD1 matching 9 bases. The CDR3 is 14 residues long. V lost 2 bases, J lost 4 bases, and 1 base stayed unmatched. Per germline, CDR1 KGHPV and CDR2 FQNQEV (reference sequence). The CDR3 bases that were read are TGTGCCAGCAGTCTGAGGACAGGGGAAAACACCTTGTAC. Translation gives CASSLRTGENTLY. The whole CDR3 protein is CASSLRTGENTLYF.

A word on this clone: Gene names are mouse gene names. The CDR3: CASSPYSAETLYF. The DNA read from the CDR3 is TGTGCCAGCAGTCCGTATAGTGCAGAAACGCTGTAT. The chain uses TRBV26 and TRBJ2-3, with no clear D. The CDR3 goes on 1 residue after the read ends, and that part is filled in from the germline J gene. V lost 4 bases and J lost 0, with 5 bases in between. Germline CDR1 and CDR2: KGHPV and FQNQEV (reference sequence). This CDR3 has 13 amino acids.

Comment on this clone: Mouse gene names apply. Read data end 1 residue before the CDR3 end; the end is taken from the germline J gene. The chain uses TRBV16 and TRBJ2-7; 8 positions agree with TRBD2. The CDR3 has 14 amino acids. Trimming cost V 1 base and J 3 bases; bases outside gene matches: 2. The V gene's germline CDR1 is SGHSA and CDR2 FRNQAP. The CDR3 loop reads CASSLVGGNYEQYF. CDR3 bases read: TGTGCAAGCAGCTTAGTGGGGGGGAACTATGAACAGTAC.

Details on this clone: The genes and germline here are from mouse. Read sequence stops 1 residue before the CDR3 end, and the germline J gene provides the missing end. This chain connects TRBV20 to TRBJ2-7; TRBD2 aligns across 11 bases. CDR1 and CDR2 from the germline V gene are GFQATS and STVNSAI. The CDR3 covers 14 residues. V lost 1 base to trimming and J lost 4 bases; unmatched junction nucleotides: 3. The CDR3 loop is CGARGTGGPYEQYF. CDR3 DNA (partial): TGTGGTGCTAGGGGGACTGGGGGGCCTTATGAACAGTAC.

This clone has just a few counts. Mouse gene names and germline throughout. The read comes to an end 1 residue before the CDR3 does, leaving the germline J gene to fill in the end. The J gene is TRBJ1-5, the V gene TRBV20; possible D gene TRBD1, 5 bases. The length of the CDR3 is 13 residues. Trimming took 7 bases from V and 0 from J, leaving 10 bases between them. Per the germline V gene, CDR1 is GFQATS and CDR2 is STVNSAI. The covered CDR3 bases are TGTGGTGGCATCCAGGGTAACAACCAGGCTCCGCTT. Protein product: CGGIQGNNQAPL. The complete CDR3 sequence is CGGIQGNNQAPLF.

Comment on this clone: Germline and genes here are mouse. The sequenced fragment ends 1 residue before the CDR3 boundary, so the rest is inferred from the germline J gene. This rearrangement joins TRBV26 to TRBJ2-2; TRBD1 matches at 9 bases. The CDR3 length is 14 residues. The trim removed 6 bases at V and 3 bases at J, leaving 2 bases unmatched. Looked up from germline, CDR1 is KGHPV and CDR2 is FQNQEV (reference sequence). The sequenced part of the CDR3 DNA is TGTGCCAGCAGCCGACAGGGGGACACCGGGCAGCTCTAC. The encoded protein is CASSRQGDTGQLY. The entire CDR3 protein reads CASSRQGDTGQLYF.

Concerning this clone: Genes and germline come from the mouse. From the germline J gene comes the end of the CDR3, since the read stops 1 residue before it. The rearrangement uses TRBV19 and TRBJ1-1; D unclear. In germline, CDR1 is FNHDT, CDR2 SITEND (reference sequence). The CDR3 is made up of 11 amino acids. The V end lost 3 bases, the J end lost 4 bases, and 4 bases lay between the germline ends. The CDR3: CASSSSTEVFF. The part of the CDR3 DNA that was read is TGTGCCAGCAGTAGCAGCACAGAAGTCTTC. Together with reference TRBV19 and TRBJ1-1, the CDR3 gives the full variable domain: GGIITQTPKFLIGQEGQKLTLKCQQNFNHDTMYWYRQDSGKGLRLIYYSITENDLQKGDLSEGYDASREKKSSFSLTVTSAQKNEMAVFLCASSSSTEVFFGKGTRLTVV.

Worth noting for this clone: The genes are named according to mouse. The read ends 1 residue shy of where the CDR3 ends; the end is completed using the germline J gene. J is TRBJ2-5 and V is TRBV26; 7 nucleotides match TRBD1. CDR3 size: 13 residues. CDR1 is KGHPV and CDR2 is FQNQEV in the germline V gene (reference sequence). The V segment lost 6 bases and the J segment 3 bases; nucleotides outside the gene matches: 3. CDR3: CASRGTEQDTQYF. CDR3 bases read: TGTGCCAGCAGGGGGACAGAACAAGACACCCAGTAC. The full variable domain, completed using reference TRBV26 and TRBJ2-5, is NSKVIQTPRYLVKGQGQKAKMRCIPEKGHPVVFWYQQNKNNEFKFLINFQNQEVLQQIDMTEKRFSAECPSNSPCSLEIQSSEAGDSALYLCASRGTEQDTQYFGPGTRLLVL.

The table lists this clone with a few counts. Any gene name here is a mouse gene name. The read finishes 1 residue shy of the CDR3 end, and the germline J gene is used to complete it. The chain combines TRBV16 with TRBJ2-1; D is perhaps TRBD1 (6 bases). CDR3 length: 14 residues. V was cut by 5 bases and J by 0 bases, with 8 bases left in between. Germline V gene lookup returns CDR1 SGHSA and CDR2 FRNQAP. CDR3 bases read: TGTGCAAGCAGCCTACAGGGTAACTATGCTGAGCAGTTC. It specifies CASSLQGNYAEQF. The CDR3 in its entirety is CASSLQGNYAEQFF.

The sample holds a few counts of this clone. Mouse gene names apply. CDR3 bases read: TGTGCCAGCAGTTCCCAGGGGTCCACAGAAGTCTTC. The encoded protein is CASSSQGSTEVF. The whole CDR3 sequence reads CASSSQGSTEVFF. The gene calls are TRBV15 and TRBJ1-1, with TRBD1 as a possible D gene (6 bases). The observed sequence ends 1 residue before the CDR3 terminus, with the missing tail filled in from the germline J gene. Per the germline V gene, CDR1 is SGHND and CDR2 is FRSKSL. Trimming removed 4 bases at V and 4 bases at J, with 10 bases between. This CDR3 is built from 13 residues.

As regards this clone: All gene names here are mouse names. Coverage ceases 1 residue before the CDR3 finishes, and the germline J gene fills in the end. This chain uses TRBV26 with TRBJ2-5; 9 positions agree with TRBD1. The CDR3 is 12 amino acids. Germline lookup yields CDR1 KGHPV and CDR2 FQNQEV (reference sequence). V dropped 8 bases and J dropped 6; count of bases not matched to a gene: 3. The covered CDR3 bases are TGTGCCAGCGGGACAGGGCGGGACACCCAGTAC. It encodes CASGTGRDTQY. The full-length CDR3 reads as CASGTGRDTQYF.